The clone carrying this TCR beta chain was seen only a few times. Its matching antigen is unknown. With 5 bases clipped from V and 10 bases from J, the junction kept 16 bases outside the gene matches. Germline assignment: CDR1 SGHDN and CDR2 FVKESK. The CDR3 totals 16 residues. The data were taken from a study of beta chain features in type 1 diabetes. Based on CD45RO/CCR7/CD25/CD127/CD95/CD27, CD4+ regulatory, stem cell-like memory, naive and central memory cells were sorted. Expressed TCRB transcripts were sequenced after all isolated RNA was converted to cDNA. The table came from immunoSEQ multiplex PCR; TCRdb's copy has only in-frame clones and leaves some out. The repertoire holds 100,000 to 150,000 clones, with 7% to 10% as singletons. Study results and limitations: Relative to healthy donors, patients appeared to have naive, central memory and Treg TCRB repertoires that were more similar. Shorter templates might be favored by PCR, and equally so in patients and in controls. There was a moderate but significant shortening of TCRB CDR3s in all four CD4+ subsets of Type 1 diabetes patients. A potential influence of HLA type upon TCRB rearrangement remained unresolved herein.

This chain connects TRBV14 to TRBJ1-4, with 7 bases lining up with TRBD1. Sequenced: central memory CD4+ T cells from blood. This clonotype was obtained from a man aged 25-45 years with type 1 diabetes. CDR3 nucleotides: TGTGCCAGCAGCGAACCTAGAGGAGGGGGCGTAACAAAACTGTTTTTT. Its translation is CASSEPRGGGVTKLFF. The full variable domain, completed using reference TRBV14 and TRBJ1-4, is EAGVTQFPSHSVIEKGQTVTLRCDPISGHDNLYWYRRVMGKEIKFLLHFVKESKQDESGMPNNRFLAERTGGTYSTLKVQPAELEDSGVYFCASSEPRGGGVTKLFFGSGTQLSVL.